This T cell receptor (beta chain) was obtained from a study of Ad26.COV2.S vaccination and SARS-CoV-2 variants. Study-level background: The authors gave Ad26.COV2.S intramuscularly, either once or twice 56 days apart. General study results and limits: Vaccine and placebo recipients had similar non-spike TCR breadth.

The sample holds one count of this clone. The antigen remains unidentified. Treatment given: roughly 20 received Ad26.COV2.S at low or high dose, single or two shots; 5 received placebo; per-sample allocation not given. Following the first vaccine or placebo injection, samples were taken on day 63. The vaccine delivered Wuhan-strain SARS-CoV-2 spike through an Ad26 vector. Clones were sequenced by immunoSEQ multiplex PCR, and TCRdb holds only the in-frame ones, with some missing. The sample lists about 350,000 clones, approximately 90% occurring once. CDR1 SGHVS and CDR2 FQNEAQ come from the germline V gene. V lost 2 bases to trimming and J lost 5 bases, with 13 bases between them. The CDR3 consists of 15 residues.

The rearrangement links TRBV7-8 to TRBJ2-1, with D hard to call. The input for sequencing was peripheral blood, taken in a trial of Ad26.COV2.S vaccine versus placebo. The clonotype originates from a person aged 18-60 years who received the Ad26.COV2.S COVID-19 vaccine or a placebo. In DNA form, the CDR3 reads TGTGCCAGCAGCTTACGGCGGATCGACCACAATGAGCAGTTCTTC. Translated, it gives CASSLRRIDHNEQFF.